This record concerns one T cell receptor beta chain sequence. Its binding antigen is unknown. No much larger clonotype is one base removed from it; base qualities were not supplied. The CDR3 regions of human TCRbeta chains were analyzed by immunosequencing. On the authors' methods: Repertoire TCRs were matched against a reference library of SARS-CoV-2-specific TCRs generated with the MIRA antigen-specificity platform. Breadth was defined as the fraction of unique TCRs that were SARS-CoV-2-associated. Depth was defined as the fraction of total T cells that were SARS-CoV-2-associated. Using the MIRA data, each spike-specific TCR was mapped to the spike region that the TCR reacts to and placed in a CD4 or CD8 class. Log10-transformed breadth and depth values were compared by one-way ANOVA with Sidak's multiple comparisons tests. As stored in TCRdb, this immuneACCESS dataset retains in-frame rearrangements with V and J assigned. A fraction of the clones does not appear; measured against another copy, unresolved V genes explain less than half of the discrepancy, and the remainder lacks a known reason. V and J calls and clone size follow that table, whereas D and trimming were derived from the DNA. The sample contains roughly 130,000 clones, around 84% of them found a single time. Of the sample, roughly 12% falls within the top ten clones.

The CDR3 contains 16 residues, cysteine and phenylalanine counted. Just the 48-base CDR3 DNA is kept, in frame starting at base 1. Compared with germline, V lacks 0 bases and J lacks 3 bases; bases without a gene match: 5. From a lookup of the germline V gene (reference sequence), CDR1 and CDR2 are LNHDA and SQIVND. Sample time point, as interpreted from the label and publication: baseline before first vaccination. Vaccinee samples were obtained from the UK trials COV001 and COV002, which included a single-blind randomized controlled phase 2/3 trial of AZD1222 (ChAdOx1 nCoV-19) in healthy adults. For TCRbeta chain sequencing, PBMC samples from trial participants were taken at day 0 and at day 28 after the second dose. This specimen comes from a study of T cell responses to AZD1222 COVID-19 vaccine (dated by TCRdb to the early 2020s). For the study in its entirety: AZD1222 recipients whose second dose came at about 4 weeks and those whose second dose came at about 12 weeks were combined into one group, since spike-specific TCR depth and breadth did not differ between the two schedules. Enrollment into the trials was organized by age into subgroups of 18-55, 56-69 and 70-plus years, and those subgroups contained roughly 150, 30 and 60 TCR-sequenced participants, respectively. A total of more than 230 trial participants underwent TCR sequencing, of whom 200 to 220 received two doses of AZD1222 and roughly 25 received two doses of the MenACWY control vaccine.

The study at large found these results: Nearly half of unique spike-specific TCRs reportedly recognized epitopes outside regions mutated in the B.1.351 and B.1.1.7 variants. CD4 TCRs associated with the vaccine covered the entire spike protein, and the dominant responses were in regions 160-218 and 743-854. Because no day 14 peak-response samples were available, repertoires were characterized only after the peak T cell response. Conclusions about previously exposed vaccinees are limited, since just five or six AZD1222 recipients were seropositive for SARS-CoV-2 at baseline. In the small 56-69-year group, the increase in depth fell short of significance, most likely because of low power. Participants were mostly white British, with more females than males. The authors suggested clonal diversity may have been underestimated. A significant rise in spike-specific TCR breadth and depth was observed after two AZD1222 doses relative to day 0 and relative to MenACWY recipients.

The sequence links TRBV19 to TRBJ1-5; 7 central bases correspond to TRBD1. This specimen consisted of peripheral blood, obtained on day 0 of AZD1222 vaccination. This clonotype was sampled from an adult in good health. For the CDR3, the sequence is CASSIDGTAFNQPQHF. The DNA sequence is given as TGTGCCAGTAGTATAGACGGGACAGCTTTCAATCAGCCCCAGCATTTT.